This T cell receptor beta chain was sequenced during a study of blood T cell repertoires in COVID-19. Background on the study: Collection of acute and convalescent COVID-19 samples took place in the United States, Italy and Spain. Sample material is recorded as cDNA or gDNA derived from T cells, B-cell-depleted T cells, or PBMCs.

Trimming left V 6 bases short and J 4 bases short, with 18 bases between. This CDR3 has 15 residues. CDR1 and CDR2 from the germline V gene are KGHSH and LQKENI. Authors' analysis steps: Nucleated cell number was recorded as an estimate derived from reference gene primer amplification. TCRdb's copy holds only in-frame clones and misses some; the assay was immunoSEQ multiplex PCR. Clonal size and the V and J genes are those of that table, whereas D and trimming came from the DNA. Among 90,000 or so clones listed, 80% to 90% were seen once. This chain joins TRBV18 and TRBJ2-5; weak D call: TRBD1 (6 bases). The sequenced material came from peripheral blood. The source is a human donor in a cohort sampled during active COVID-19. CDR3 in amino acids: CASSNLTLGGETQYF. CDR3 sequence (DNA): TGTGCCAGCTCCAACTTGACCTTAGGGGGAGAGACCCAGTACTTC.